This entry lists 25 T cell receptor beta chains sequenced from one sample in a study of CD8 T cells in ankylosing spondylitis. TCRdb itself ran the 5' RACE reads through MiXCR, one entry per CDR3 protein. The table shows 220,000 or so distinct CDR3 sequences, with 10% to 13% occurring only once. The specimen sequenced was blood, either unsorted or a sorted T cell fraction (not recorded which). These receptors originate from a male donor with ankylosing spondylitis or in good health (not recorded which).

The rearrangement joins TRBV13 to TRBJ1-3; D is unclear. CDR3 length: 17 amino acids. The germline V gene has CDR1 PRHDT and CDR2 FYEKMQ (reference sequence). The V end was cut by 1 base, the J end by 0 bases, with 13 bases between. CDR3 sequence (DNA): TGTGCCAGCAGCTTAGAAAGGCCGGGGAGCTCTGGAAACACCATATATTTT. It encodes CASSLERPGSSGNTIYF.

This clonotype was counted many times. V gene TRBV12-3 or TRBV12-4 combines with J gene TRBJ2-3; D possibly corresponds to TRBD1 (6 bases). The CDR3 consists of 14 residues. The V end lost 6 bases, the J end lost 2 bases, and 12 bases lay between the germline ends. The CDR3 nucleotides read TGTGCCAGCAGCCACGACAGGTCCACAGATACGCAGTATTTT. Amino acids: CASSHDRSTDTQYF.

This clonotype was recorded at least ten times. V and J are TRBV7-2 and TRBJ2-7; D is possibly TRBD1 or TRBD2 (6 bases each). Trimming removed 4 bases at V and 4 bases at J, with 11 bases between. The CDR3 contains 13 residues. CDR1 is SGHTA, CDR2 FQGNSA, per germline. CDR3 protein: CASSSGGGYEQYF. The CDR3 DNA is TGTGCCAGCAGCTCAGGAGGGGGGTACGAGCAGTACTTC.

In its sample, this clonotype was seen many times. V gene TRBV5-1 combines with J gene TRBJ2-5, with 8 bases aligning to TRBD2. Germline lookup yields CDR1 SGHRS and CDR2 YFSETQ. With V trimmed by 0 bases and J by 1 base, 8 bases remained unmatched. The CDR3 is 17 residues long. Here the CDR3 reads CASSLVAGLHVQETQYF. For the CDR3, the DNA is TGCGCCAGCAGCTTGGTAGCGGGGCTTCATGTCCAAGAGACCCAGTACTTC. Complete variable domain (other parts from reference TRBV5-1 and TRBJ2-5): KAGVTQTPRYLIKTRGQQVTLSCSPISGHRSVSWYQQTPGQGLQFLFEYFSETQRNKGNFPGRFSGRQFSNSRSEMNVSTLELGDSALYLCASSLVAGLHVQETQYFGPGTRLLVL.

The genes are TRBV7-3 and TRBJ1-2; 7 positions match TRBD1. From germline, CDR1 is SGHTA and CDR2 FQGTGA. The V and J ends lost 1 base and 3 bases, in that order; junction bases with no gene match: 8. This CDR3 is built from 16 residues. CDR3 DNA: TGTGCCAGCAGCTTAAGCCCAAAGGGGACAGACTATGGCTACACCTTC. This codes for CASSLSPKGTDYGYTF.

The sample holds a few counts of this clonotype. The rearrangement joins TRBV28 to TRBJ1-6; D is perhaps TRBD1 (5 bases). Trimming shortened V by 9 bases and J by 19 bases, and 25 bases separated the two germline ends. This CDR3 spans 13 amino acids. The germline V gene has CDR1 MDHEN and CDR2 SYDVKM. CDR3: CASGGNGGRILHF. The CDR3 DNA is TGTGCCAGTGGGGGTAACGGAGGCCGAATACTGCACTTT.

This clonotype was seen a handful of times. The chain carries TRBV7-2 and TRBJ2-1; 8 bases line up with TRBD1. Germline V gene sequence: CDR1 SGHTA, CDR2 FQGNSA. V was pared by 7 bases and J by 6 bases, with 8 bases of the junction left unmatched. CDR3 length equals 14 residues. The CDR3 protein is CASIRTGSLNEQFF. The CDR3 nucleotides read TGTGCCAGCATCAGGACAGGGAGCCTCAATGAGCAGTTCTTC.

The chain is built from TRBV9 and TRBJ1-1, with unresolved D. This CDR3 has 14 residues. Germline V gene data show CDR1 as SGDLS and CDR2 as YYNGEE. V was shortened by 0 bases and J by 0 bases, with 6 bases between the two germline ends. Written as DNA, the CDR3 is TGTGCCAGCAGCGTAGGCTCCCTGAACACTGAAGCTTTCTTT. Its translation: CASSVGSLNTEAFF.

This clonotype was recorded at least ten times. The rearrangement uses TRBV5-1 and TRBJ2-3; D unresolved. Germline V gene lookup returns CDR1 SGHRS and CDR2 YFSETQ. Trimming stripped 2 bases from V and 0 bases from J, with 7 bases between. This CDR3 has 14 amino acids. The DNA for the CDR3 is TGCGCCAGCAGCTTCCTGGGAAGCACAGATACGCAGTATTTT. Encoded protein: CASSFLGSTDTQYF.

This clonotype was found many times. The CDR3 region has the DNA TGCAGTGCTAGAGATCGGGCAGCAACAGTCTATGGCTACACCTTC. Encoded protein: CSARDRAATVYGYTF. The chain uses TRBV20-1 and TRBJ1-2, with D unclear. Deletions cut 0 bases from V and 4 bases from J, with 15 bases between. This CDR3 spans 15 amino acids. Germline CDR1 is DFQATT and CDR2 is SNEGSKA (reference sequence).

The chain joins TRBV5-1 to TRBJ2-7; D is undetermined. Trimming cost V 0 bases and J 6 bases, with 10 bases left between them. Germline loops: CDR1 SGHRS, CDR2 YFSETQ. The CDR3 has 13 amino acids. The CDR3 region has the DNA TGCGCCAGCAGCTTGGTCCACTCGGGCGAGCAGTACTTC. Amino acids: CASSLVHSGEQYF.

This clonotype was seen repeatedly, ten times or more. CDR3 sequence (DNA): TGCAGCGGGGGGAACGGGGAGGATTCACCCCTCCACTTT. Translation gives CSGGNGEDSPLHF. The genes are TRBV20-1 and TRBJ1-6; possibly TRBD1 for D (5 bases). The germline V gene encodes CDR1 DFQATT and CDR2 SNEGSKA (reference sequence). The CDR3 extends over 13 amino acids.

This chain links TRBV7-9 with TRBJ2-1; weak D call: TRBD2 (5 bases). Per the germline V gene, CDR1 is SEHNR and CDR2 is FQNEAQ (reference sequence). The CDR3 spans 15 residues. Trimming stripped 8 bases from V and 2 bases from J, with 16 bases between. DNA for the CDR3: TGTGCCAGCGGCCTCTCCGGGGTTACCTACAATGAGCAGTTCTTC. It encodes CASGLSGVTYNEQFF. The whole variable domain, remainder taken from reference TRBV7-9 and TRBJ2-1, is DTGVSQNPRHKITKRGQNVTFRCDPISEHNRLYWYRQTLGQGPEFLTYFQNEAQLEKSRLLSDRFSAERPKGSFSTLEIQRTEQGDSAMYLCASGLSGVTYNEQFFGPGTRLTVL.

This clonotype was seen at least ten times. The chain carries TRBV5-1 and TRBJ1-1, with D unresolved. The CDR3 spans 15 residues. V was trimmed by 4 bases and J by 1 base, leaving 14 bases between them. CDR1 SGHRS and CDR2 YFSETQ come from the germline V gene. The CDR3 sequence: CASSPRTDGNTEAFF. CDR3 nucleotide sequence: TGCGCCAGCAGCCCCCGGACGGACGGGAACACTGAAGCTTTCTTT.

This clonotype was seen many times. The genes are TRBV7-3 and TRBJ1-6; no clear D gene. Trimming removed 8 bases from V and 7 bases from J, with 15 bases in between. This CDR3 contains 14 residues. Per the germline V gene, CDR1 is SGHTA and CDR2 is FQGTGA. The CDR3 protein is CASLTVAANSPLHF. DNA for the CDR3: TGTGCCAGCCTTACAGTGGCAGCAAATTCACCCCTCCACTTT.

This clonotype was observed many times. The chain carries TRBV20-1 and TRBJ2-3, with TRBD2 identical over 9 bases. The V and J ends lost 3 bases and 0 bases, in that order; junction bases with no gene match: 4. The CDR3 sequence is 15 residues long. Per germline, CDR1 DFQATT and CDR2 SNEGSKA (reference sequence). CDR3 in amino acids: CSARPLAGSTDTQYF. The CDR3, as DNA: TGCAGTGCTAGGCCCCTAGCGGGAAGCACAGATACGCAGTATTTT.

This clonotype was recorded at least ten times. The CDR3 sequence: CATSKGGTGNGELFF. CDR3 bases: TGTGCCACCAGCAAAGGTGGAACAGGCAACGGGGAGCTGTTTTTT. The rearrangement links TRBV15 to TRBJ2-2; TRBD1 is a possible D gene (5 bases). V lost 4 bases, J lost 7 bases, and 16 bases lay in between. Per the germline V gene, CDR1 is LNHNV and CDR2 is YYDKDF (reference sequence). The CDR3 is 15 amino acids.

This chain connects TRBV18 to TRBJ2-7, with D tentatively TRBD2 (6 bases). Deletions cut 1 base from V and 2 bases from J, with 9 bases between. Germline assignment: CDR1 KGHSH and CDR2 LQKENI. The CDR3 has 14 residues. In nucleotides, the CDR3 is TGTGCCAGCTCACCACTGCCGGGAGCCTACGAGCAGTACTTC. It translates to CASSPLPGAYEQYF.

This clonotype has ten or more counts. The J gene is TRBJ1-2, the V gene TRBV7-2; no clear D gene. Germline V CDR1 and CDR2: SGHTA, FQGNSA. This CDR3 comprises 14 residues. Trimming removed 1 base at V and 2 bases at J, with 8 bases between. The CDR3 loop reads CASSLVGGNYGYTF. CDR3 sequence (DNA): TGTGCCAGCAGCTTAGTGGGAGGGAACTATGGCTACACCTTC.

This clonotype has a count of ten or more. This rearrangement joins TRBV5-1 to TRBJ1-3; 7 bases are shared with TRBD1. The CDR3 spans 13 residues. CDR1 is SGHRS and CDR2 is YFSETQ in the germline V gene. With 5 bases clipped from V and 2 bases from J, the junction kept 1 base outside the gene matches. This chain's CDR3 is CASRTGTGNTIYF. DNA for the CDR3: TGCGCCAGCAGGACAGGGACTGGAAACACCATATATTTT.

This clonotype was recorded at least ten times. This rearrangement joins TRBV29-1 to TRBJ2-3, with D perhaps matching TRBD2 (6 bases). The CDR3 length is 16 residues. Deletions cut 6 bases from V and 1 base from J, with 20 bases between. CDR1 and CDR2 (germline): SQVTM, ANQGSEA. The chain's CDR3 is CSVGGGGWSRTDTQYF. The CDR3 DNA is TGCAGCGTGGGGGGTGGGGGATGGAGTCGCACAGATACGCAGTATTTT.

This clonotype was seen at least ten times. This chain links TRBV12-3 or TRBV12-4 with TRBJ2-5; 10 positions match TRBD2. V was pared by 1 base and J by 5 bases, with 7 bases of the junction left unmatched. This CDR3 has 16 amino acids. Here the CDR3 reads CASSLGSSGGRETQYF. CDR3 DNA sequence: TGTGCCAGCAGTTTAGGGTCTAGCGGGGGTCGGGAGACCCAGTACTTC.

This clonotype was picked up many times. The rearrangement links TRBV11-1 to TRBJ2-7; 7 bases map to TRBD1. The trim removed 1 base at V and 4 bases at J, leaving 16 bases unmatched. CDR3 size: 18 residues. Germline CDR1 and CDR2: SGHAT and FQDESV (reference sequence). The CDR3 DNA sequence: TGTGCCAGCAGCTTAGTGGGCAGGGGGAACCCATTCGTATACGAGCAGTACTTC. It encodes CASSLVGRGNPFVYEQYF.

The chain is built from TRBV9 and TRBJ2-2; D gene unclear. V was cut by 6 bases and J by 5 bases, with 14 bases left in between. CDR3 length: 14 residues. In germline, CDR1 is SGDLS, CDR2 YYNGEE. The CDR3 loop reads CASTFTAQTGELFF. CDR3 DNA: TGTGCCAGCACGTTTACAGCTCAGACCGGGGAGCTGTTTTTT.

This clonotype was seen at least ten times. V usage is TRBV6-2 or TRBV6-3 and J usage is TRBJ2-7; D may be TRBD2 (6 bases). Germline CDR1 reads MNHEY; CDR2 reads SVGEGT. The V end lost 0 bases, the J end lost 2 bases, and 14 bases lay between the germline ends. This CDR3 comprises 16 residues. The CDR3 DNA reads TGTGCCAGCAGTTACTCGGCTAGCGACACGCCCTACGAGCAGTACTTC. This translates into CASSYSASDTPYEQYF.